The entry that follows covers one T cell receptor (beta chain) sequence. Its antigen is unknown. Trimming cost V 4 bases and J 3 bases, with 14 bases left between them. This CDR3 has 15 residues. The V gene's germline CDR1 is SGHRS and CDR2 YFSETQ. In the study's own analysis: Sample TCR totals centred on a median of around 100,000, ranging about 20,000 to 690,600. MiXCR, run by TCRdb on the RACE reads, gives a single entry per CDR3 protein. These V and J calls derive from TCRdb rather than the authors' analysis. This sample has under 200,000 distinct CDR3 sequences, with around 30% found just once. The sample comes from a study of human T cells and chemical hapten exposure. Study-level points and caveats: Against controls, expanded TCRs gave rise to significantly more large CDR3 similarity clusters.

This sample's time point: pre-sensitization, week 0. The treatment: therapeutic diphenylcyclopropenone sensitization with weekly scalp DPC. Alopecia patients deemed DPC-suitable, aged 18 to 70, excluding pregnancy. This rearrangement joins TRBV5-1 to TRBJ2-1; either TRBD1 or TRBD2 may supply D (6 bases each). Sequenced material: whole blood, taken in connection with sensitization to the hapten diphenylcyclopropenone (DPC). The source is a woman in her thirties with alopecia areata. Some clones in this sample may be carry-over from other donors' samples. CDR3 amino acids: CASSPAGQNYNEQFF. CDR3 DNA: TGCGCCAGCAGCCCCGCGGGACAAAACTACAATGAGCAGTTCTTC.